Shown below are 8 T cell receptor beta chains from a single sample sequenced in a study of a mutant IDH1 vaccine in newly diagnosed glioma (dated by TCRdb to the early 2020s). Libraries were prepared through the immunoSEQ multiplex PCR assay. What TCRdb holds here is the immuneACCESS table cut down to in-frame rearrangements. Part of the clones is not present; checked against another copy, under half of the missing clones reflect an unresolved V gene, and the others are unexplained. The sample data list tens of thousands of clones, and roughly 85% of these were observed just once. The top ten hold around 2.5% of the sample. The time point label corresponds to: baseline, week 1 (first vaccination visit). The sample's treatment or condition, from its label and the paper: pre-vaccination baseline after standard-of-care therapy. The specimen was PBMCs, collected from a glioma patient treated with radiotherapy, temozolomide or both. The receptors come from a man aged 40-49 years with glioma.

The chain employs TRBV7-8 and TRBJ2-3, with unresolved D. The V and J ends lost 5 bases and 4 bases respectively, with 13 bases between them. This CDR3 region has 14 residues. Germline lookup yields CDR1 SGHVS and CDR2 FQNEAQ. This chain's CDR3 is CASSPEGWSDTQYF. The CDR3 DNA follows: TGTGCCAGCAGCCCTGAAGGTTGGTCAGATACGCAGTATTTT.

The chain uses TRBV19 and TRBJ2-2; perhaps D is TRBD1 or TRBD2 (5 bases each). The CDR3 consists of 15 residues. V lost 6 bases to trimming and J lost 1 base, with 12 bases between them. Per germline, CDR1 LNHDA and CDR2 SQIVND (reference sequence). CDR3 sequence: CASRPGPVNTGELFF. In DNA form, the CDR3 reads TGTGCCAGTAGGCCGGGACCTGTGAACACCGGGGAGCTGTTTTTT.

The rearrangement links TRBV9 to TRBJ1-2, with TRBD1 matching over 7 bases. This CDR3 spans 15 amino acids. Unmatched junction bases numbered 6, after V lost 3 bases and J lost 1 base. CDR1 is SGDLS, CDR2 YYNGEE, per germline. CDR3 sequence (DNA): TGTGCCAGCAGCGCCCGGGACAGTTTTAACTATGGCTACACCTTC. It translates to CASSARDSFNYGYTF.

The rearrangement links TRBV18 to TRBJ2-7; D not resolved. The germline V and J ends were trimmed by 5 bases and 0 bases, with 8 bases remaining between them. The CDR3 runs 13 residues. The V gene's germline CDR1 is KGHSH and CDR2 LQKENI. Here the CDR3 DNA reads TGTGCCAGCTCAAGTGGGCGCTCCTACGAGCAGTACTTC. Amino acid sequence: CASSSGRSYEQYF.

This rearrangement joins TRBV6-5 to TRBJ2-1; a possible D gene is TRBD1 (6 bases). The CDR3 consists of 13 residues. The V end lost 6 bases, the J end lost 7 bases, and 13 bases lay between the germline ends. The germline gives CDR1 MNHEY, CDR2 SVGAGI. The CDR3 sequence: CASSQLTGNEQFF. Here the CDR3 DNA reads TGTGCCAGCAGCCAACTAACAGGGAATGAGCAGTTCTTC.

This chain uses TRBV7-2 with TRBJ1-3; 9 nucleotides line up with TRBD1. CDR3 length: 16 residues. V was pared by 4 bases and J by 3 bases, with 7 bases of the junction left unmatched. Germline assignment: CDR1 SGHTA and CDR2 FQGNSA. CDR3 bases: TGTGCCAGCAGCTATAAACAGGGGGCTCTTGGAAACACCATATATTTT. Protein: CASSYKQGALGNTIYF.

The chain is built from TRBV30 and TRBJ1-5; D might be TRBD1 (6 bases). The CDR3 consists of 13 residues. The germline V gene encodes CDR1 GTSNPN and CDR2 SVGIG (reference sequence). Trimming pared 4 bases from V and 11 bases from J, leaving 18 bases between. CDR3 DNA: TGTGCCTGGATCCTGGGGGACATCACGGCCCAGCATTTT. It codes for CAWILGDITAQHF. Combining the CDR3 with reference TRBV30 and TRBJ1-5 gives the whole variable domain SQTIHQWPATLVQPVGSPLSLECTVEGTSNPNLYWYRQAAGRGLQLLFYSVGIGQISSEVPQNLSASRPQDRQFILSSKKLLLSDSGFYLCAWILGDITAQHFGDGTRLSIL.

The chain employs TRBV4-2 and TRBJ2-7, with a possible D match to TRBD1 (6 bases). V was trimmed by 2 bases and J by 4 bases, leaving 15 bases between them. CDR3 length: 15 amino acids. CDR1 is LGHNA, CDR2 YNFKEQ, per germline. The CDR3: CASSQLGLGTYEQYF. DNA of the CDR3: TGTGCCAGCAGCCAACTTGGCCTAGGGACATACGAGCAGTACTTC.